The entry below gives a single T cell receptor (beta chain) sequence along with its context. The clone's antigen remains unknown. Base qualities are missing; no much larger clone stands one base away. These data come from a study of CD8+ T cells in alopecia areata (dated by TCRdb to between 2018 and 2020). Some background on the complete study: The treated patients, all with moderate-to-severe alopecia areata, were enrolled in an open-label pilot trial of oral tofacitinib given at 5 to 10 mg twice daily. Clonality in the scalp was compared among normal scalp (n=4), patchy alopecia areata scalp (n=8), and alopecia totalis/universalis scalp (n=8). Tofacitinib-treated patients had biopsies at baseline and at 4 and 24 weeks of treatment, with a later scalp biopsy in several patients. Patients received tofacitinib for 6 to 18 months and were then followed off drug for 6 months to check for delayed response and recurrence. For the treated patients, the SALT score, which quantifies what percentage of scalp surface area is affected, served as the measure of disease severity. The RNA source kit depended on sample type: the PAXgene miRNA kit for fixed scalp, the miRNeasy kit for PBMCs, and the RNeasy kit for mouse skin. Human TCRbeta sequencing covered scalp tissue and sorted CD4+ and CD8+ peripheral blood T cells from patchy and totalis/universalis alopecia areata patients and healthy controls. Amplification of TCRbeta CDR3 regions was done by immunoSEQ multiplex PCR using 35 Vbeta forward primers and 13 Jbeta reverse primers. High-throughput TCRbeta sequencing was used to examine T cell clonal expansion in alopecia areata in both the C3H/HeJ mouse model and human patients. Study-wide conclusions, independent of this receptor: TCR sequences shared between patients were less clear than in mice, possibly partly because of HLA diversity in the patient population. Resident alphabeta T cells in normal human skin are also sequenced, complicating scalp TCR repertoire analysis, unlike mouse skin dominated by gammadelta T cells. Many expanded lesional clones were found to persist in scalp and blood during tofacitinib treatment, and relapse after treatment cessation may be partly explained by this persistence. Scalp clonality and the number of expanded CD8+ clones among the top 100 scalp clones were significantly decreased by tofacitinib. Compared with normal scalp, lesional scalp had higher clonality and more expanded CD8+ clones, particularly in alopecia totalis/universalis, a pattern that suggests antigenic drive. Because the treated cohort was small and had just a single nonresponder, larger studies are needed to establish links between baseline CD8+ expansion and response.

Library preparation used the immunoSEQ multiplex PCR assay. RNA was extracted from all samples and reverse transcribed into cDNA as template for TCR sequencing. SuperScript III was used for first-strand cDNA synthesis, primed with a 2:1 mix of oligo-dT and random hexamers. A synthetic immune receptor repertoire was used to assess amplification bias, and residual bias was removed computationally. As for how the authors treated the data: After raw reads were preprocessed to remove errors, the CDR3 was defined following IMGT conventions as running from the conserved cysteine to phenylalanine. Clonality was computed as 1 minus the Shannon entropy, with the entropy normalized by log2 of the number of productive unique TCRs. Whether each scalp clone was CD4 or CD8 was inferred by checking scalp TCRbeta sequences against the CD4 and CD8 repertoires from sorted blood. The immuneACCESS repertoire file appears here via TCRdb, limited to in-frame rearrangements. These files lack a portion of the clones; in checked studies, under half of the deficit traces to unresolved V genes, and the cause of the others is not known. V, J and clone size were drawn from that table, and D and trimming were deduced from the DNA. The sample table lists roughly 5,100 clones, under 95% of them with a count of one. The leading ten clones occupy approximately 21% of the sample.

V and J are truncated by 5 bases and 1 base respectively, leaving an intervening sequence of 21 bases. From the cysteine up to the phenylalanine, the CDR3 has a length of 19 residues. The sequence is cut down to CDR3 DNA, 57 bases in frame from base 1. Taken from the germline V gene, the CDR1 and CDR2 loops are SGHTA and FQGNSA. What this sample's time point label stands for: around 28 days on oral tofacitinib. The label giving this sample's treatment or condition can be read as: oral pan-JAK inhibitor, 5-10 mg twice daily. Lesional scalp punch biopsies and peripheral blood were collected from alopecia areata patients. Human scalp biopsies were immediately fixed in PAXgene tissue containers.

Here the chain combines TRBV7-2 and TRBJ2-6, and possibly TRBD1, on 5 matching bases. The sequence derives from a human donor with alopecia areata. The input for sequencing was skin, taken at week 4, from a patient treated with tofacitinib. This receptor carries the CDR3 CASSLLNRRSSSGANVLTF. The DNA is as follows: TGTGCCAGCAGCCTACTCAACAGGCGATCATCATCTGGGGCCAACGTCCTGACTTTC.